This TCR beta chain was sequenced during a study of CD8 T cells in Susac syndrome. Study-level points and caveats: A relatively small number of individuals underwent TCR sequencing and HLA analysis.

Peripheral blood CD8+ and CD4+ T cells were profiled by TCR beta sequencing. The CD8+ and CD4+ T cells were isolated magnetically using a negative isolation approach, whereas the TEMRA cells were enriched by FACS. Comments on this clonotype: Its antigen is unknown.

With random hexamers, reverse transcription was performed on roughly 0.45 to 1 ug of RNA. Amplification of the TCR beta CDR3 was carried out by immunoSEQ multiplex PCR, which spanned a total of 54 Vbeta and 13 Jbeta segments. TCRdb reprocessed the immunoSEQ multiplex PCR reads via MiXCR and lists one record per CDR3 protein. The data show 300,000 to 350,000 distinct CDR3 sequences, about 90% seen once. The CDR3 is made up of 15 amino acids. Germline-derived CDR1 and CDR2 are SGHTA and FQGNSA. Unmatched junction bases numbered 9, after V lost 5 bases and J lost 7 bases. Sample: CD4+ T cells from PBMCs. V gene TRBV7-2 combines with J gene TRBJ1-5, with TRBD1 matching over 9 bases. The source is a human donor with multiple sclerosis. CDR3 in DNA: TGTGCCAGCAGCACGGGACAGGGAGGACGGCAGCCCCAGCATTTT. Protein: CASSTGQGGRQPQHF.